This T cell receptor beta chain comes out of a study of OX40 agonist ivuxolimab in advanced cancers. As to this clone: The target antigen is unknown.

Study-level results: More expanded clones were seen, on average, in CD8+ T cells than in CD4+. Among some nonresponders, normalized T-cell clonal expansion was also low.

The CDR3 extends over 17 amino acids. The repertoire was sequenced with immunoSEQ multiplex PCR; TCRdb's copy has only in-frame clones and lacks some. Among about 15,000 clones listed, roughly 78% were seen once. The chain couples TRBV21-1 to TRBJ1-5. TRBV21-1 is noted as a pseudogene. This receptor was taken from an adult with an advanced solid tumor such as melanoma, head and neck, liver or kidney cancer. The specimen comprised CD4+ or CD8+ T cells sorted from blood, sampled in a trial of the OX40 agonist ivuxolimab. The CDR3, as DNA: TGTGCCAGCAGCAAATATAGGAAAAATAGACTCAATCAGCCCCAGCATTTT. This sequence encodes CASSKYRKNRLNQPQHF.